This TCR beta chain came from a study of T cells in Graves' hyperthyroidism and ophthalmopathy. The length of the CDR3 is 14 residues. The germline V gene has CDR1 DFQATT and CDR2 SNEGSKA (reference sequence). V lost 3 bases and J lost 11; bases outside the gene matches: 10. To note about this clonotype: Its specificity is not known.

Using RNA transcripts as the source, TCR beta CDR3 regions were amplified. The HTBI primer set was used in a first-round RT-PCR of the TCR CDR3. One entry per CDR3 protein results from TCRdb running MiXCR on the multiplex PCR reads. Of roughly 500,000 distinct CDR3 sequences listed, roughly 45% were seen once; the top ten hold about 45%. General study points: Ophthalmopathy, which appeared later, was predicted by the model a median about 5.9 months before onset. Classification by a 13 V-J model distinguished ophthalmopathy from stable hyperthyroidism.

The rearrangement links TRBV20-1 to TRBJ1-5; 10 bases agree with TRBD1. The source is an adult woman with Graves' disease, either hyperthyroidism or ophthalmopathy (not recorded which). The sequenced sample consisted of peripheral blood or thyroid tissue (not recorded which). CDR3 in amino acids: CSASADRGQEAQHF. DNA for the CDR3: TGCAGTGCTAGCGCTGACAGGGGGCAAGAGGCCCAGCATTTT.